This T cell receptor beta chain was retrieved from a study of CD8 T cells in Susac syndrome. Sequencing targeted TCR beta in T cells from blood (CD8+ and CD4+). Negative isolation yielded the CD8+ and CD4+ T cells, while FACS enriched the TEMRA cells. cDNA came from approximately 0.5 to 1 ug RNA primed by random hexamers. Multiplex immunoSEQ PCR targeted 54 Vbeta and 13 Jbeta TCR beta segments. TCRdb analysed the immunoSEQ multiplex PCR reads with MiXCR anew, one entry per CDR3 protein. The repertoire holds some 130,000 distinct CDR3 sequences, with roughly 96% as singletons. The V gene's germline CDR1 is MDHEN and CDR2 SYDVKM. The V gene end was trimmed by 4 bases and the J gene end by 7 bases; junction bases not matched to a gene: 6. This CDR3 is built from 13 residues.

Sequenced sample: CD4+ T cells from PBMCs. The source is a human donor in good health. This rearrangement joins TRBV28 to TRBJ2-7, with 8 nucleotides matching TRBD1. The CDR3 DNA follows: TGTGCCAGCAGTTCCTCGGACAGGGCAGAGCAGTACTTC. As protein: CASSSSDRAEQYF.